This T cell receptor (beta chain) was recovered during a study of T cell responses to AZD1222 COVID-19 vaccine. Clones were sequenced by immunoSEQ multiplex PCR, and TCRdb holds only the in-frame ones, with some missing. The sample has about 99,000 clones, 80% to 90% seen once. The length of the CDR3 is 15 residues. With 7 bases clipped from V and 0 bases from J, the junction kept 9 bases outside the gene matches. Germline V gene lookup returns CDR1 MNHEY and CDR2 SVGAGI. General study findings and limits: A mostly white British donor set with more females was recruited, and clonal diversity was possibly underestimated. Spike-specific TCR depth and breadth grew after two AZD1222 doses.

Points on this clone: Antigen specificity is unknown.

The source material was peripheral blood, sampled on day 0 of AZD1222 vaccination. The clonotype was recovered from an adult in good health. V is TRBV6-5 and J is TRBJ2-7; 7 bases are shared with TRBD1. CDR3 nucleotide sequence: TGTGCCAGCAAACGGGACAGCGAAATCTCCTACGAGCAGTACTTC. Translating it yields CASKRDSEISYEQYF.